Presented here are 18 T cell receptor beta chains from one specimen sequenced in a study of blood T cell repertoires in COVID-19. The data were produced by immunoSEQ multiplex PCR, yet TCRdb's version contains in-frame clones alone and is incomplete. This table has 250,000 to 350,000 clones, about 89% appearing once. The source material was peripheral blood. Source of these receptors: a man aged 30 to 45 with acute or convalescent COVID-19.

The J gene is TRBJ2-2, the V gene TRBV4-1; 9 bases line up with TRBD1. This CDR3 contains 18 residues. In germline, CDR1 is MGHRA, CDR2 YSYEKL. J lost 3 bases, V lost 2 bases, and 10 bases had no gene match. Written as DNA, the CDR3 is TGCGCCAGCAGCCAACTAAGAGGGACAGGGAGAGACACCGGGGAGCTGTTTTTT. Translation gives CASSQLRGTGRDTGELFF.

The V and J genes are TRBV12-3 or TRBV12-4 and TRBJ2-1; D possibly corresponds to TRBD2 (5 bases). V shed 4 bases and J shed 9 bases, with 7 bases lying between them. The CDR3 totals 11 residues. The CDR3 loop is CASSSRGEQFF. For the CDR3, the DNA is TGTGCCAGCAGTTCCCGGGGTGAGCAGTTCTTC.

This clone has a handful of counts. The chain uses TRBV2 and TRBJ1-2; 7 nucleotides line up with TRBD1. The CDR3 consists of 16 residues. V trimming: 6 bases; J trimming: 6 bases; junction bases outside the gene matches: 16. Germline CDR1 SNHLY, CDR2 FYNNEI. This chain's CDR3 is CASSPVMAGGGNGYTF. CDR3 nucleotide sequence: TGTGCCAGCAGCCCGGTCATGGCAGGGGGTGGTAATGGCTACACCTTC.

The genes are TRBV27 and TRBJ2-1; 11 nucleotides line up with TRBD1. Germline-derived CDR1 and CDR2 are MNHEY and SMNVEV (reference sequence). Unmatched junction bases numbered 4, after V lost 5 bases and J lost 7 bases. The length of the CDR3 is 14 residues. The chain's CDR3 is CASSRTGGVNEQFF. CDR3 DNA sequence: TGTGCCAGCAGTAGGACAGGGGGCGTAAATGAGCAGTTCTTC.

The chain joins TRBV6-5 to TRBJ2-7, with D possibly TRBD1 on 6 matching bases. Germline V gene lookup returns CDR1 MNHEY and CDR2 SVGAGI. With 6 bases removed from V and 4 bases from J, the gap between germline ends came to 16 bases. The CDR3 totals 14 residues. The CDR3 region is CASSSGTPVYEQYF. CDR3 nucleotide sequence: TGTGCCAGCAGCTCCGGGACACCGGTTTACGAGCAGTACTTC.

This chain connects TRBV19 to TRBJ2-7; TRBD2 agrees at 8 bases. The junction had 4 bases not matched to a gene; V was cut back by 3 bases and J by 6 bases. CDR1 is LNHDA, CDR2 SQIVND, per germline (reference sequence). The CDR3 has 13 residues. CDR3 in amino acids: CASSMGLDLEQYF. In nucleotides, the CDR3 is TGTGCCAGTAGTATGGGACTAGATCTCGAGCAGTACTTC.

The genes are TRBV6-2 or TRBV6-3 and TRBJ1-5; D ambiguous. The CDR3 is made up of 16 amino acids. The V end was cut by 2 bases, the J end by 1 base, with 12 bases between. Germline assignment: CDR1 MNHEY and CDR2 SVGEGT. The CDR3 reads CASSYEWVGSNQPQHF. The CDR3, as DNA: TGTGCCAGCAGTTACGAGTGGGTCGGGAGCAATCAGCCCCAGCATTTT.

The V call is TRBV9, the J call TRBJ2-5; 14 bases are shared with TRBD2. This CDR3 contains 16 residues. V lost 3 bases to trimming and J lost 5 bases; unmatched junction nucleotides: 6. Germline values: CDR1 SGDLS, CDR2 YYNGEE. CDR3 sequence: CASSDRLAGGLETQYF. CDR3 sequence (DNA): TGTGCCAGCAGCGACCGACTAGCGGGGGGGCTTGAGACCCAGTACTTC. Drawing the rest from reference TRBV9 and TRBJ2-5, the complete variable domain is DSGVTQTPKHLITATGQRVTLRCSPRSGDLSVYWYQQSLDQGLQFLIQYYNGEERAKGNILERFSAQQFPDLHSELNLSSLELGDSALYFCASSDRLAGGLETQYFGPGTRLLVL.

V gene TRBV14 combines with J gene TRBJ1-5; no reliable D call. CDR1 and CDR2 from the germline V gene are SGHDN and FVKESK. The CDR3 loop spans 14 amino acids. Trimming shortened V by 5 bases and J by 3 bases, and 11 bases separated the two germline ends. CDR3 nucleotide sequence: TGTGCCAGCAGCTCCAGCGATTCCAATCAGCCCCAGCATTTT. Protein product: CASSSSDSNQPQHF.

This clone was detected once. This CDR3 is CASSYSGQGPYEQYF. The CDR3 DNA sequence: TGTGCCAGCAGTTACTCGGGACAGGGTCCCTACGAGCAGTACTTC. The chain employs TRBV6-6 and TRBJ2-7; 9 nucleotides agree with TRBD1. V was clipped by 0 bases and J by 2 bases; unmatched bases: 2. Germline V gene sequence: CDR1 MNHNY, CDR2 SVGAGI (reference sequence). The length of the CDR3 is 15 residues.

The V gene is TRBV6-5, the J gene TRBJ1-1; D is unclear. Germline V gene lookup returns CDR1 MNHEY and CDR2 SVGAGI. Trimming left V 7 bases short and J 6 bases short, with 12 bases between. This CDR3 comprises 12 residues. This chain's CDR3 is CASTLEVSEAFF. In DNA, the CDR3 is TGTGCCAGCACCCTCGAGGTTTCTGAAGCTTTCTTT.

The V and J genes are TRBV30 and TRBJ1-1; TRBD1 might be the D (5 bases). Germline-derived CDR1 and CDR2 are GTSNPN and SVGIG (reference sequence). The CDR3 consists of 15 residues. The ends were cut back, 0 bases at V and 8 bases at J, with 19 bases in the middle. CDR3 DNA sequence: TGTGCCTGGAGTGTATTTATATCGGGCAGGGCCGAAGCTTTCTTT. Its protein product is CAWSVFISGRAEAFF.

Here the CDR3 DNA reads TGTGCCTGGAGTGTAGGAGCTAGCGGGGCCTACGAGCAGTACTTC. Its protein is CAWSVGASGAYEQYF. The chain joins TRBV30 to TRBJ2-7; 9 bases align to TRBD2. Germline values: CDR1 GTSNPN, CDR2 SVGIG (reference sequence). Trimming cost V 0 bases and J 2 bases; bases outside gene matches: 5. This CDR3 region has 15 residues.

The rearrangement uses TRBV28 and TRBJ1-5, with a possible D match to TRBD1 (5 bases). CDR3 length equals 13 residues. CDR1 is MDHEN, CDR2 SYDVKM, per germline. V lost 3 bases, J lost 10 bases, and 13 bases lay in between. The CDR3 protein is CASSFGRRGPQHF. The DNA of the CDR3 is TGTGCCAGCAGTTTCGGCAGGAGGGGACCCCAGCATTTT.

This rearrangement joins TRBV4-1 to TRBJ1-5; 9 nucleotides match TRBD1. Germline V lookup: CDR1 MGHRA, CDR2 YSYEKL. The V segment lost 1 base and the J segment 5 bases; nucleotides outside the gene matches: 6. This CDR3 region has 16 residues. For the CDR3, the DNA is TGCGCCAGCAGCCAAGGGGACAGGGTAGGGGATCAGCCCCAGCATTTT. The encoded protein is CASSQGDRVGDQPQHF.

The rearrangement joins TRBV4-1 to TRBJ1-5; TRBD1 matches 10 bases. Germline trimming cut 4 bases from V and 1 base from J; bases unmatched to any gene: 10. This CDR3 has 18 residues. The V gene's germline CDR1 is MGHRA and CDR2 YSYEKL. As DNA, the CDR3 is TGCGCCAGCAGCCCGGGACAGGGGCACGGAGAAAGCAATCAGCCCCAGCATTTT. Translated, it gives CASSPGQGHGESNQPQHF.

The CDR3 bases are TGTGCCAGCAGCCGCGACAGGAAAGAGACCCAGTACTTC. Translated: CASSRDRKETQYF. The chain is built from TRBV9 and TRBJ2-5; possible D gene TRBD1, 6 bases. CDR1 is SGDLS and CDR2 is YYNGEE in the germline V gene. Trimming took off 4 bases at V and 3 bases at J, with 10 bases between the two ends. This CDR3 spans 13 amino acids.

Only a few counts were recorded for this clone. In nucleotides, the CDR3 is TGTGCCAGCAGTTACATGACAGAGCAGTACTTC. It yields the protein CASSYMTEQYF. This chain connects TRBV6-6 to TRBJ2-4, with a tentative D call TRBD1 (5 bases). Germline-derived CDR1 and CDR2 are MNHNY and SVGAGI (reference sequence). Trimming left V 2 bases short and J 13 bases short, with 9 bases between. The CDR3 covers 11 residues.